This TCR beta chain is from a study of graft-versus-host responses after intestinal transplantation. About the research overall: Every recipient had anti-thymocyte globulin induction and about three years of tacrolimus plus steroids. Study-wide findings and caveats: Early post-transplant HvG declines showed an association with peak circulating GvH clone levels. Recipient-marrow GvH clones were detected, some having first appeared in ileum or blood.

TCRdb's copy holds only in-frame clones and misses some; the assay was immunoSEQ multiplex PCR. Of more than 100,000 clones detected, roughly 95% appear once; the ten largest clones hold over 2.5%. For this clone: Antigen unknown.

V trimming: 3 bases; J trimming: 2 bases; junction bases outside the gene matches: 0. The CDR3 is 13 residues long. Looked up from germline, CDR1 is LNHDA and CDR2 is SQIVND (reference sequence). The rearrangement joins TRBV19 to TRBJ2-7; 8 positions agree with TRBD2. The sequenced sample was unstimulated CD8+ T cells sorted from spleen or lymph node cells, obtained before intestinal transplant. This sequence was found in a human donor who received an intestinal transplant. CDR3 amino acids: CASSMTSAYEQYF. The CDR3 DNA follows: TGTGCCAGTAGTATGACTAGCGCCTACGAGCAGTACTTC.